The 22 T cell receptor beta chains given below trace back to one sample, sequenced in a study of blood T cell repertoires in COVID-19. Measured with immunoSEQ multiplex PCR; TCRdb has only the in-frame clones, and not every one. In the table there are about 310,000 clones, around nine tenths of which are singletons. Sequenced input: PBMCs or T cells enriched from blood (not recorded which). The receptor set was obtained from a woman aged 25 to 39 who had recovered from COVID-19.

The rearrangement uses TRBV7-8 and TRBJ2-1; 10 bases map to TRBD2. The CDR3 is 15 amino acids. The V segment lost 5 bases and the J segment 8 bases; nucleotides outside the gene matches: 9. The germline gives CDR1 SGHVS, CDR2 FQNEAQ. The CDR3 region is CASSPQGLAFYEQFF. The CDR3 coding sequence is TGTGCCAGCAGCCCCCAGGGACTAGCGTTTTATGAGCAGTTCTTC.

This chain connects TRBV4-3 to TRBJ2-4; perhaps TRBD1 as D (6 bases). Germline lookup yields CDR1 LGHNA and CDR2 YSLEER. V lost 0 bases and J 7 bases, leaving 13 bases between the germline ends. The CDR3 is 15 residues long. CDR3 region: CASSQDEQGWNIQYF. CDR3 in DNA: TGCGCCAGCAGCCAAGATGAACAGGGATGGAACATTCAGTACTTC.

The chain uses TRBV6-1 and TRBJ2-1; 7 nucleotides align to TRBD2. CDR1 is MNHNS and CDR2 is SASEGT in the germline V gene. The CDR3 consists of 17 residues. The V segment lost 2 bases and the J segment 3 bases; nucleotides outside the gene matches: 10. CDR3 nucleotides: TGTGCCAGCAGTGAAACGTCATGGCTAGCGGACTACAATGAGCAGTTCTTC. Translated, it gives CASSETSWLADYNEQFF.

This chain uses TRBV5-5 with TRBJ1-5, with unresolved D. Per germline, CDR1 SGHKS and CDR2 YYEKEE (reference sequence). The CDR3 runs 16 residues. The V end was cut by 1 base, the J end by 1 base, with 12 bases between. DNA for the CDR3: TGTGCCAGCAGCTTGTGGGGAGGTGGGAGCAATCAGCCCCAGCATTTT. Its translation is CASSLWGGGSNQPQHF.

The V gene is TRBV10-3, the J gene TRBJ2-2, with 7 nucleotides matching TRBD1. Germline CDR1 is ENHRY and CDR2 is SYGVKD. Trimming at V came to 9 bases and at J to 7 bases, leaving 8 bases not matched to a gene. The CDR3 sequence is 13 residues long. The CDR3 protein is CAMRGRLHGELFF. The CDR3 DNA is TGTGCCATGAGGGGGCGCTTACACGGGGAGCTGTTTTTT.

The gene calls are TRBV7-9 and TRBJ2-3; TRBD1 aligns across 9 bases. Germline CDR1 SEHNR, CDR2 FQNEAQ (reference sequence). The CDR3 contains 15 residues. J was trimmed by 2 bases and V by 5 bases; bases with no gene match: 5. CDR3 sequence: CASSLGTGNTDTQYF. CDR3 nucleotide sequence: TGTGCCAGCAGCCTCGGGACAGGGAACACAGATACGCAGTATTTT.

V is TRBV5-1 and J is TRBJ2-3; 12 nucleotides align to TRBD2. Trimming at V came to 6 bases and at J to 5 bases, leaving 4 bases not matched to a gene. CDR3 length: 14 residues. The germline V gene encodes CDR1 SGHRS and CDR2 YFSETQ. The CDR3 DNA follows: TGCGCCAGCAAGGCGGGACTAGCGGGAGATACGCAGTATTTT. This codes for CASKAGLAGDTQYF.

V is TRBV3-1 (or the pseudogene TRBV3-2) and J is TRBJ1-2, with 11 nucleotides matching TRBD1. The junction had 9 bases not matched to a gene; V was cut back by 4 bases and J by 2 bases. Germline V gene sequence: CDR1 LGHDT, CDR2 YNNKEL (reference sequence). The CDR3 runs 17 residues. The chain's CDR3 is CASSPDRGPITNYGYTF. CDR3 DNA sequence: TGTGCCAGCAGCCCGGACAGGGGGCCTATAACCAACTATGGCTACACCTTC.

The rearrangement uses TRBV27 and TRBJ2-7; 9 bases are a match to TRBD2. Germline CDR1 is MNHEY and CDR2 is SMNVEV (reference sequence). After removal of 2 bases from V and 5 bases from J, the junction contained 13 bases not matched to a gene. The CDR3 is made up of 17 amino acids. As DNA, the CDR3 is TGTGCCAGCAGTTTACTAGTTCGGGGTAGCGGGAGCAACGAGCAGTACTTC. It specifies CASSLLVRGSGSNEQYF.

The J gene is TRBJ1-3, the V gene TRBV7-6, with TRBD1 matching over 8 bases. The V gene's germline CDR1 is SGHVS and CDR2 FNYEAQ. CDR3 size: 16 residues. V lost 0 bases and J lost 3; bases outside the gene matches: 4. For the CDR3, the DNA is TGTGCCAGCAGCTTAGCGGAGGGACAGGATGGAAACACCATATATTTT. Translation gives CASSLAEGQDGNTIYF.

The rearrangement uses TRBV7-6 and TRBJ2-5; no clear D. Germline V lookup: CDR1 SGHVS, CDR2 FNYEAQ. This CDR3 contains 12 residues. V was clipped by 3 bases and J by 5 bases, with 7 bases between them. The CDR3 here is CASSFDRETQYF. CDR3 nucleotides: TGTGCCAGCAGCTTTGATCGGGAGACCCAGTACTTC.

In this sample, this clone turned up a few times. The CDR3 sequence is CASSQDQRSNQPQHF. The CDR3 DNA reads as TGCGCCAGCAGCCAAGATCAGCGGAGCAATCAGCCCCAGCATTTT. V usage is TRBV4-3 and J usage is TRBJ1-5; D is uncertain. This CDR3 has 15 residues. Looked up from germline, CDR1 is LGHNA and CDR2 is YSLEER. Trimming left V 0 bases short and J 1 base short, with 7 bases between.

This clone was observed a single time. This sequence joins TRBV25-1 and TRBJ2-7, with a weak D call TRBD2 (5 bases). The V gene's germline CDR1 is MGHDK and CDR2 SYGVNS. The germline V and J ends were trimmed by 0 bases and 0 bases, with 15 bases remaining between them. This CDR3 spans 17 amino acids. As DNA, the CDR3 is TGTGCCAGCAGTGAATATGGAGGAAATATAATCTCCTACGAGCAGTACTTC. Its translation: CASSEYGGNIISYEQYF.

The sample holds one count of this clone. The V call is TRBV30, the J call TRBJ2-7, with 7 bases aligning to TRBD1. CDR1 GTSNPN and CDR2 SVGIG come from the germline V gene (reference sequence). The CDR3 length is 14 residues. The V gene end was trimmed by 2 bases and the J gene end by 0 bases; junction bases not matched to a gene: 4. The CDR3 here is CAWSRDSFSYEQYF. DNA for the CDR3: TGTGCCTGGAGTCGGGACAGTTTCTCCTACGAGCAGTACTTC.

This clone appeared a few times. The gene calls are TRBV5-1 and TRBJ1-2, with a possible D match to TRBD1 (5 bases). The ends were cut back, 5 bases at V and 8 bases at J, with 25 bases in the middle. The germline CDR1 and CDR2 sequences are SGHRS and YFSETQ. There are 16 residues in the CDR3. The CDR3 coding sequence is TGCGCCAGCAGGGTAGGGGTTGGTTCTATGGATCTAGGCTACACCTTC. This encodes CASRVGVGSMDLGYTF. The whole variable domain, filled in from reference TRBV5-1 and TRBJ1-2, reads KAGVTQTPRYLIKTRGQQVTLSCSPISGHRSVSWYQQTPGQGLQFLFEYFSETQRNKGNFPGRFSGRQFSNSRSEMNVSTLELGDSALYLCASRVGVGSMDLGYTFGSGTRLTVV.

This clone showed up just a few times. CDR3 DNA: TGCGCCAGCCGCACAGGGGTGTTGGCCACTGAAGCTTTCTTT. Translating it yields CASRTGVLATEAFF. V is TRBV5-1 and J is TRBJ1-1; 7 bases match TRBD1. CDR1 and CDR2 (germline): SGHRS, YFSETQ. The V and J ends lost 7 bases and 4 bases, in that order; junction bases with no gene match: 10. The CDR3 contains 14 residues.

Written as DNA, the CDR3 is TGTGCCAGCAGCTTCTCAGAGCCCCGGGGAGAGACCCAGTACTTC. It encodes CASSFSEPRGETQYF. The rearrangement uses TRBV5-5 and TRBJ2-5; TRBD2 is a possible D gene (5 bases). Germline V gene lookup returns CDR1 SGHKS and CDR2 YYEKEE (reference sequence). The ends were cut back, 2 bases at V and 4 bases at J, with 15 bases in the middle. The CDR3 covers 15 residues.

The CDR3 here is CASSQGTVNSNQPQHF. The DNA for the CDR3 is TGTGCCAGCTCACAAGGGACAGTAAATAGCAATCAGCCCCAGCATTTT. The chain carries TRBV18 and TRBJ1-5; 7 positions match TRBD1. Germline CDR1 reads KGHSH; CDR2 reads LQKENI. This CDR3 contains 16 residues. V gave up 4 bases and J gave up 0 bases; unmatched junction bases: 6.

The V and J genes are TRBV4-1 and TRBJ2-6; TRBD1 might be the D (6 bases). This CDR3 has 19 residues. Trimming took 3 bases from V and 0 from J, leaving 18 bases between them. Germline values: CDR1 MGHRA, CDR2 YSYEKL. The CDR3 DNA follows: TGCGCCAGCAGCCAGGTTGGTGTTTCAGGGGTCTCTGGGGCCAACGTCCTGACTTTC. It codes for CASSQVGVSGVSGANVLTF.

The V call is TRBV14, the J call TRBJ1-5, with D unclear. Between the trimmed V and J ends, which lost 4 bases and 3 bases, there was a span of 13 bases. There are 15 residues in the CDR3. Germline assignment: CDR1 SGHDN and CDR2 FVKESK. CDR3 loop: CASSPGGASNQPQHF. The CDR3 DNA follows: TGTGCCAGCAGCCCCGGTGGAGCCTCCAATCAGCCCCAGCATTTT.

The chain links TRBV2 to TRBJ2-3; perhaps TRBD2 as D (6 bases). Germline CDR1 and CDR2: SNHLY and FYNNEI. This CDR3 has 17 amino acids. V was shortened by 5 bases and J by 0 bases, with 18 bases between the two germline ends. Here the CDR3 DNA reads TGTGCCAGCAGTTACAACCTTTTGCGGGACAGCACAGATACGCAGTATTTT. Translated: CASSYNLLRDSTDTQYF.

The chain is built from TRBV28 and TRBJ1-5; 11 nucleotides match TRBD1. This CDR3 region has 16 residues. With 6 bases clipped from V and 3 bases from J, the junction kept 7 bases outside the gene matches. Looked up from germline, CDR1 is MDHEN and CDR2 is SYDVKM. CDR3 bases: TGTGCCAGCAGCCACCGGGACAGGGGGGCCAATCAGCCCCAGCATTTT. Residues: CASSHRDRGANQPQHF. The full variable domain, in which reference TRBV28 and TRBJ1-5 provide the parts outside the CDR3, is DVKVTQSSRYLVKRTGEKVFLECVQDMDHENMFWYRQDPGLGLRLIYFSYDVKMKEKGDIPEGYSVSREKKERFSLILESASTNQTSMYLCASSHRDRGANQPQHFGDGTRLSIL.